The rows below give T cell receptor beta chains drawn from one sample of a study of human T cells and chemical hapten exposure. Each CDR3 protein is one row after TCRdb ran MiXCR on the RACE reads. The table has 45,000 to 60,000 distinct CDR3 sequences, about 9.3% seen once; the top ten hold about an eighth. Sequencing was performed on whole blood, taken in connection with sensitization to the hapten diphenylcyclopropenone (DPC). The receptors originated from a woman between 35 and 50 years old with alopecia areata. Some clones in this sample may be carry-over from other donors' samples. CDR3s include the opening cysteine and the closing phenylalanine or tryptophan. Fields, in order: J gene, V gene, clone size, D gene, CDR3 protein, CDR3 DNA. The D gene is left open where the match is weak. Expanded clones get a size class; other rows say once, few or many, or leave the size out.

>TRBJ1-1|TRBV6-1|many|NA
CASSPFIRGAKGTEAFF
TGTGCCAGCAGTCCATTCATACGGGGGGCTAAGGGCACTGAAGCTTTCTTT
>TRBJ1-1|TRBV10-3|few|NA
CAIRGEYAEAFF
TGTGCCATCAGGGGAGAGTACGCTGAAGCTTTCTTT
>TRBJ2-7|TRBV30|NA|TRBD1
CAWTLPGTDYEQYF
TGTGCCTGGACCCTTCCGGGGACAGACTACGAGCAGTATTTC
>TRBJ1-1|TRBV29-1|many|NA
CSVYREGGLNTEAFF
TGCAGCGTATACAGGGAGGGGGGGTTGAACACTGAAGCTTTCTTT
>TRBJ1-5|TRBV7-9|many|NA
CASSLGDQPQHF
TGTGCCAGCAGCTTAGGAGACCAGCCCCAGCATTTT
>TRBJ2-1|TRBV3-1|few|TRBD2
CASSQASGRGEQFF
TGTGCCAGCAGCCAAGCCTCAGGGAGGGGTGAGCAGTTCTTC
>TRBJ1-2|TRBV6-5|many|NA
CASTPGKGVDYTF
TGTGCCAGCACTCCGGGGAAGGGCGTCGACTACACCTTC
>TRBJ2-3|TRBV4-3|many|TRBD2
CASSQDSQFSSGFTDTQYF
TGCGCCAGCAGCCAAGACTCCCAATTTTCTAGCGGATTCACAGATACGCAGTATTTT
>TRBJ2-3|TRBV29-1|many|NA
CSVTDTQYF
TGCAGCGTCACAGATACGCAGTATTTT
>TRBJ1-5|TRBV21-1|few|NA
CASSKLVEGNQPQHF
TGTGCCAGCAGCAAACTGGTCGAGGGCAATCAGCCCCAGCATTTT
>TRBJ1-1|TRBV12-3/TRBV12-4|few|TRBD1
CASSFDRVNTEAFF
TGTGCCAGCAGTTTCGACAGGGTGAACACTGAAGCTTTCTTT